Here is one T cell receptor (beta chain) with its context. Repertoires were generated with immunoSEQ multiplex PCR, while TCRdb's copy carries only in-frame clones and drops some. Of about 98,000 clones in the sample, approximately 93% are singletons; the top ten hold roughly 0.26%. Germline trimming cut 7 bases from V and 8 bases from J; bases unmatched to any gene: 8. Per germline, CDR1 MNHEY and CDR2 SVGAGI. The length of the CDR3 is 13 residues. The data were taken from a study of OX40 agonist ivuxolimab in advanced cancers. Sampling of blood occurred at baseline, cycle 4 day 1, and cycle 7 day 1.

Specimen: CD4+ or CD8+ T cells sorted from blood, collected in a trial of the OX40 agonist ivuxolimab. The receptor's source is an adult with an advanced solid tumor such as melanoma, head and neck, liver or kidney cancer. The rearrangement uses TRBV6-5 and TRBJ1-1, with 9 positions matching TRBD1. The CDR3, as DNA: TGTGCCAGCATCAAGGGACAGGGAATGGAAGCTTTCTTT. Translation: CASIKGQGMEAFF.